This T cell receptor (beta chain) was sequenced in a study of T-cell memory formation after mild COVID-19 (dated by TCRdb to the early 2020s). The study in broad terms: TCR sequence clusters from the two donors were found to be largely donor specific. T-cell clones expanding and contracting after mild COVID-19 in two donors were tracked by longitudinal TCRalpha and TCRbeta repertoire sequencing. Two young, previously healthy adult volunteers made up the cohort, one male and one female.

PBMCs were isolated by Ficoll-Paque density gradient centrifugation. The CDR1 and CDR2 encoded by the germline V gene are MNHEY and SVGEGT. The V and J ends are trimmed by 6 bases and 5 bases, leaving 18 bases between them. The CDR3 has 15 amino acids, counting the end cysteine and phenylalanine. Solely the CDR3 DNA is kept, with 45 bases framed from the first base. Comments on this clonotype: No antigen is known for it. Base qualities are missing; no much larger clone stands one base away.

Reads for this sample came from an Illumina NovaSeq 6000. cDNA libraries for TCRalpha and TCRbeta were prepared by 5'RACE using constant-segment primers, with sample barcodes and unique molecular identifiers added. Trizol reagent was used to extract RNA from every sample. Amplification of the libraries took two PCR steps, and the second step added a second sample barcode plus Illumina TruSeq adapters. Sequencing of the libraries was done on an Illumina NovaSeq, producing 2 x 150 bp paired-end reads. Under the source paper's analysis protocol: With migec v1.2.7, reads were demultiplexed and then collapsed into UMI-guided consensus sequences. Using mixcr v2.1.11, UMI consensuses were aligned to TRA and TRB V and J templates and then assembled into clonotypes. Expanded or contracted clonotypes were those called significant by both edgeR and NoisET, with noise models trained on biological replicates. For edgeR calls, the cutoffs were a false discovery rate-adjusted p below 0.01 and a log2 fold-change threshold of 1. PCA with hierarchical clustering of max-normalized trajectories of the 1000 most abundant clonotypes was used as exploratory dynamics analysis. Each responding clone was given a CD4 or CD8 phenotype based on the CD4+ and CD8+ repertoires, which had been sequenced separately. In-frame beta chains were kept once TCRdb had trimmed the public reads at Q25 with fastp and called clones with MiXCR. Under each unique CDR3 protein, matching rows form one entry showing the most common genes and DNA. None of the V and J calls come from the authors' own analysis; TCRdb made them. This sample lists around 250,000 distinct CDR3 sequences; around 15% were detected once. The top ten hold less than 30% of the sample.

Broader findings and caveats from the paper: SARS-CoV-2 specificity was not confirmed for the second-wave clones peaking on day 37. Contracting CD4+ clones appeared mostly in the CM and EM memory subsets, whereas CD8+ clones were enriched in EMRA. The study covered only a couple of mild cases, and larger cohorts including severe cases with pre-infection samples were considered necessary. From day 15 to 85, contracting clones showed balanced CD4/CD8 phenotypes, whereas a second wave of clones that expanded from day 15 to 37 leaned towards CD4+. Some responding clones were detected in pre-infection memory, which suggested that pre-existing cross-reactive memory T cells had joined the SARS-CoV-2 response.

The rearrangement combines TRBV6-2 or TRBV6-3 with TRBJ2-3; the D region is possibly TRBD1 or TRBD2, each matching across 5 bases. Sequencing was done on a sample of PBMCs or a T cell subset sorted from them (not recorded which). The receptor comes from a man younger than 35 who had mild COVID-19 (a few samples of this study predate the infection). The sample titles of this study are shuffled in the database, so cell type and time point are left out; the donor was told from shared clones. For the CDR3, the sequence is CASSHEGMRGDTQYF. The DNA sequence is as follows: TGTGCCAGCAGCCACGAGGGGATGAGGGGAGATACGCAGTATTTT.